This TCR beta chain was recovered during a study of control samples from healthy donors and cancer patients. V dropped 8 bases and J dropped 8; count of bases not matched to a gene: 18. The CDR3 is made up of 16 amino acids. The germline V gene encodes CDR1 SGHAT and CDR2 FQDESV (reference sequence). Profiled with immunoSEQ multiplex PCR; TCRdb holds only in-frame clones, not every one. Of 150,000 to 200,000 clones in the sample, around 88% were seen once. The chain employs TRBV11-1 and TRBJ2-1; 7 nucleotides align to TRBD2. Sample: blood. The TCR sequence derives from a man between 18 and 29 years old in good health. The CDR3 loop is CASGPRLRLASDEQFF. The CDR3 DNA reads TGTGCCAGCGGCCCAAGGTTGAGACTAGCTTCCGATGAGCAGTTCTTC.